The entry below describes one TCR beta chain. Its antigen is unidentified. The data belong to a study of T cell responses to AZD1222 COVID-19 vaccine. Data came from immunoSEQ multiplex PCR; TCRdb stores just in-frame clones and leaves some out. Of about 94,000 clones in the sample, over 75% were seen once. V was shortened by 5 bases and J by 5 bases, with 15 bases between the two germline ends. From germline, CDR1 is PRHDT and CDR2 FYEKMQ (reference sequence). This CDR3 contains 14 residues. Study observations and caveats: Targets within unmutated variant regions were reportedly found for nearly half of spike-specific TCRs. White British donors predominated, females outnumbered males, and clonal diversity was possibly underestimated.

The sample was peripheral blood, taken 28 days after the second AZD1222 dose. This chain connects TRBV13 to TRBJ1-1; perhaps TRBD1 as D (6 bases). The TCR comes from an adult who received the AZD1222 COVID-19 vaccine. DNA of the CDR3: TGTGCCAGCAGCGCCGACAGGTGGGTTACTGAAGCTTTCTTT. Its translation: CASSADRWVTEAFF.